Presented here are 22 T cell receptor beta chains from one specimen sequenced in a study of blood T cell repertoires in COVID-19. Sequencing was performed with immunoSEQ multiplex PCR; in TCRdb, only in-frame clones are kept and a portion is missing. Seen here are approximately 150,000 clones, about 83% observed once, and the top ten hold about 5%. Sample: peripheral blood. These receptors all stem from a human donor in a cohort sampled during active COVID-19.

The J gene is TRBJ2-3, the V gene TRBV11-2, with D hard to call. The CDR3 is 15 residues long. Trimming took 1 base from V and 2 from J, leaving 10 bases between them. Germline assignment: CDR1 SGHAT and CDR2 FQNNGV. The CDR3 DNA sequence: TGTGCCAGCAGCTTAGTGGGCACCTACACAGATACGCAGTATTTT. This encodes CASSLVGTYTDTQYF.

Here the CDR3 DNA reads TGTGCCTGGAGTGAGTTGGCAGGGCTGACCTTC. Residues: CAWSELAGLTF. The chain links TRBV30 to TRBJ1-2; D perhaps matches TRBD1 (5 bases). V was trimmed by 1 base and J by 14 bases, leaving 14 bases between them. CDR3 length: 11 amino acids. Germline V gives CDR1 GTSNPN, CDR2 SVGIG (reference sequence).

The J gene is TRBJ2-3, the V gene TRBV10-3; D is perhaps TRBD2 (6 bases). There are 15 residues in the CDR3. Per germline, CDR1 ENHRY and CDR2 SYGVKD. With 3 bases removed from V and 0 bases from J, the gap between germline ends came to 10 bases. The CDR3 protein is CAISDGGTSTDTQYF. The CDR3 DNA is TGTGCCATCAGTGATGGGGGGACTAGCACAGATACGCAGTATTTT.

This clone came up a few times. This sequence joins TRBV25-1 and TRBJ1-3; tentative D call: TRBD1 (6 bases). Germline lookup yields CDR1 MGHDK and CDR2 SYGVNS. The CDR3 is 16 residues long. Between the trimmed V and J ends, which lost 2 bases and 0 bases, there was a span of 11 bases. The CDR3 here is CASSEDRTFSGNTIYF. The CDR3 DNA is TGTGCCAGCAGTGAAGACAGGACATTCTCTGGAAACACCATATATTTT.

The chain couples TRBV11-3 to TRBJ2-2; no firm D call. V was pared by 5 bases and J by 6 bases, with 7 bases between. This CDR3 has 12 residues. Germline CDR1 SGHNT, CDR2 YENEEA. CDR3 in amino acids: CASSPQSGELFF. The CDR3 DNA reads as TGTGCCAGCAGCCCACAATCCGGGGAGCTGTTTTTT.

The chain has TRBV9 and TRBJ2-2, with TRBD2 identical over 11 bases. The CDR3 length is 16 residues. Germline CDR1 reads SGDLS; CDR2 reads YYNGEE. J gave up 2 bases and V 4 bases, and 4 bases lay outside the gene matches. CDR3 in amino acids: CASSRLAGTNTGELFF. In DNA form, the CDR3 reads TGTGCCAGCAGCCGACTAGCGGGGACCAACACCGGGGAGCTGTTTTTT.

A word on this clone: Other DNA sequences of this sample code for an identical CDR3. The rearrangement joins TRBV5-1 to TRBJ1-2, with D tentatively TRBD1 (6 bases). Germline V CDR1 and CDR2: SGHRS, YFSETQ. Trimming left V 4 bases short and J 4 bases short, with 11 bases between. CDR3 size: 13 residues. The CDR3 nucleotides are TGCGCCAGCAGCCCGGACAGTCCCTATGGCTACACCTTC. Translating gives CASSPDSPYGYTF.

CDR3 DNA sequence: TGTGCCACCATCAGGGCCCAGAACGGGAGAACCCCCTACGAGCAGTACTTC. This translates into CATIRAQNGRTPYEQYF. The chain couples TRBV10-3 to TRBJ2-7, with D perhaps matching TRBD2 (6 bases). Trimming removed 10 bases from V and 2 bases from J, with 27 bases in between. Germline V CDR1 and CDR2: ENHRY, SYGVKD. The CDR3 length is 17 residues.

The rearrangement uses TRBV3-1 (or the pseudogene TRBV3-2) and TRBJ2-2; 10 positions agree with TRBD2. The V and J ends lost 1 base and 2 bases, in that order; junction bases with no gene match: 4. This CDR3 has 17 amino acids. The germline V gene encodes CDR1 LGHDT and CDR2 YNNKEL (reference sequence). CDR3 DNA: TGTGCCAGCAGCCAAGGGCTAGCGGGGGTAAACACCGGGGAGCTGTTTTTT. Its translation: CASSQGLAGVNTGELFF.

The chain has TRBV5-3 and TRBJ2-1; 11 nucleotides match TRBD2. TRBV5-3 is an ORF, with its function uncertain. With V trimmed by 0 bases and J by 7 bases, 9 bases remained unmatched. The length of the CDR3 is 17 residues. The CDR3 spells CARSLAIAGGPMNEQFF. For the CDR3, the DNA is TGTGCCAGAAGCTTGGCGATAGCGGGAGGGCCAATGAATGAGCAGTTCTTC.

V usage is TRBV7-9 and J usage is TRBJ2-1; D may be TRBD2 (6 bases). The CDR3 totals 14 residues. CDR1 is SEHNR, CDR2 FQNEAQ, per germline (reference sequence). Trimming removed 4 bases at V and 6 bases at J, with 13 bases between. CDR3 sequence reads: CASSSGLLANEQFF. The CDR3 DNA reads TGTGCCAGCAGCTCGGGACTCCTTGCCAATGAGCAGTTCTTC.

V and J are TRBV27 and TRBJ1-4; D is uncertain. The CDR3 consists of 11 residues. Trimming removed 3 bases at V and 8 bases at J, with 4 bases between. CDR1 and CDR2 (germline): MNHEY, SMNVEV (reference sequence). The DNA of the CDR3 is TGTGCCAGCAGTTTCCGGGAAAAACTGTTTTTT. Amino acids: CASSFREKLFF.

The V and J genes are TRBV28 and TRBJ2-7, with 11 bases aligning to TRBD2. Trimming took 2 bases from V and 2 from J; bases not matched to a gene: 5. This CDR3 is built from 16 residues. The germline gives CDR1 MDHEN, CDR2 SYDVKM. Here the CDR3 DNA reads TGTGCCAGCAGTTTAGCGACTAGCGGGACCACCTACGAGCAGTACTTC. This sequence encodes CASSLATSGTTYEQYF.

This clone was counted once. The chain couples TRBV6-5 to TRBJ2-7; 11 bases map to TRBD2. J was trimmed by 3 bases and V by 5 bases; bases with no gene match: 3. Germline CDR1 and CDR2: MNHEY and SVGAGI. There are 14 residues in the CDR3. CDR3 region: CASSPTSGSYEQYF. In DNA form, the CDR3 reads TGTGCCAGCAGTCCAACTAGCGGGAGCTACGAGCAGTACTTC.

The chain has TRBV3-1 (or the pseudogene TRBV3-2) and TRBJ2-7; TRBD2 agrees at 7 bases. This CDR3 spans 19 amino acids. Trimming took 2 bases from V and 1 from J; bases not matched to a gene: 17. CDR1 LGHDT and CDR2 YNNKEL come from the germline V gene (reference sequence). The DNA for the CDR3 is TGTGCCAGCAGCCAAATGGGAATTAGGCCCAGCGGGAATTCCTACGAGCAGTACTTC. It specifies CASSQMGIRPSGNSYEQYF.

V is TRBV10-3 and J is TRBJ2-7; TRBD2 might be the D (5 bases). Trimming left V 6 bases short and J 2 bases short, with 17 bases between. Germline CDR1 reads ENHRY; CDR2 reads SYGVKD. The CDR3 covers 15 residues. The CDR3 DNA follows: TGTGCCATCAGCCTCGGACTGCAAACTCCCTACGAGCAGTACTTC. Its translation: CAISLGLQTPYEQYF.

V usage is TRBV25-1 and J usage is TRBJ1-2; D remains unclear. CDR3 length equals 14 residues. From germline, CDR1 is MGHDK and CDR2 SYGVNS. V lost 0 bases, J lost 5 bases, and 10 bases lay in between. CDR3 loop: CASSEYTIPYGYTF. DNA for the CDR3: TGTGCCAGCAGTGAATATACAATCCCATATGGCTACACCTTC.

The chain joins TRBV3-1 (or the pseudogene TRBV3-2) to TRBJ2-7; possible D gene TRBD2, 6 bases. The CDR3 contains 13 residues. Trimming left V 1 base short and J 5 bases short, with 9 bases between. Germline CDR1 LGHDT, CDR2 YNNKEL (reference sequence). CDR3 in DNA: TGTGCCAGCAGCCAAGCACGGGGGAACGAGCAGTACTTC. Translation: CASSQARGNEQYF.

The chain recombines TRBV7-9 with TRBJ1-3; D is unclear. The CDR3 extends over 14 amino acids. V lost 2 bases to trimming and J lost 12 bases, with 17 bases between them. Per the germline V gene, CDR1 is SEHNR and CDR2 is FQNEAQ (reference sequence). CDR3 sequence (DNA): TGTGCCAGCAGCTTATCGACGGAGCGGTGGAGCATATATTTT. Its protein product is CASSLSTERWSIYF.

The genes are TRBV5-1 and TRBJ1-1; the match to TRBD1 covers 12 bases. The CDR3 is 16 amino acids. V gave up 0 bases and J gave up 7 bases; unmatched junction bases: 7. CDR1 is SGHRS, CDR2 YFSETQ, per germline. CDR3 coding DNA: TGCGCCAGCAGCTTGGCCGGGACAGGGGGCAAGGGTGAAGCTTTCTTT. It yields the protein CASSLAGTGGKGEAFF.

The rearrangement joins TRBV27 to TRBJ2-2; the match to TRBD2 covers 8 bases. The CDR3 is 17 amino acids. The V gene's germline CDR1 is MNHEY and CDR2 SMNVEV (reference sequence). After removal of 4 bases from V and 3 bases from J, the junction contained 10 bases not matched to a gene. CDR3 nucleotide sequence: TGTGCCAGCAGTTCCCCAGGTAGCGGGACGTACACCGGGGAGCTGTTTTTT. Translating gives CASSSPGSGTYTGELFF.

This chain uses TRBV30 with TRBJ2-1; D is perhaps TRBD1 (6 bases). From germline, CDR1 is GTSNPN and CDR2 SVGIG (reference sequence). V was trimmed by 8 bases and J by 1 base, leaving 12 bases between them. There are 13 residues in the CDR3. The CDR3 here is CATGRLSYNEQFF. The CDR3 DNA follows: TGTGCCACAGGGCGCCTATCCTACAATGAGCAGTTCTTC.